This T cell receptor beta chain was found in a study of T cell responses to AZD1222 COVID-19 vaccine. This CDR3 contains 15 residues. The germline V and J ends were trimmed by 6 bases and 1 base, with 13 bases remaining between them. Germline V gene lookup returns CDR1 MNHEY and CDR2 SVGAGI. Only in-frame clones appear in the TCRdb table, and some are missing; sequencing was by immunoSEQ multiplex PCR. This table has some 140,000 clones, 90% appearing once. Study-wide results and caveats: Just a handful of AZD1222 recipients were seropositive at baseline. In a largely white British group with more females than males, clonal diversity was possibly underestimated. Repertoire sampling happened only post peak T cell response. Spike-specific TCR breadth and depth were elevated following two AZD1222 doses.

With respect to this clone: Its specificity is unknown.

The clonotype originates from an adult in good health. The genes are TRBV6-5 and TRBJ1-5, with D unclear. The starting material was peripheral blood, obtained on day 0 of AZD1222 vaccination. The CDR3 DNA sequence: TGTGCCAGCAGCCCCACACCTGGGAGCAATCAGCCCCAGCATTTT. It translates to CASSPTPGSNQPQHF.